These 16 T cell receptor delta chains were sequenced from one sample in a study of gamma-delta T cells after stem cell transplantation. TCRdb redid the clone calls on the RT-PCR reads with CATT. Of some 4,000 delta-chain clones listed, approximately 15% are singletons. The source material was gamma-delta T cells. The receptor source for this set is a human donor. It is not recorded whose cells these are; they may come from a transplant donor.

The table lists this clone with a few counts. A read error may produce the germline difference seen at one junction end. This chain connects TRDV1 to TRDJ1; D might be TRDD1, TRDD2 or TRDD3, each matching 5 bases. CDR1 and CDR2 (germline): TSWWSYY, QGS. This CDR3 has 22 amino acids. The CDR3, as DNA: TGTGCTGTTGGGGAAATCGAAACCTACGGGTCCGCGGCGGCCCTTTACACCGATAAACTCATCTTT. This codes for CAVGEIETYGSAAALYTDKLIF.

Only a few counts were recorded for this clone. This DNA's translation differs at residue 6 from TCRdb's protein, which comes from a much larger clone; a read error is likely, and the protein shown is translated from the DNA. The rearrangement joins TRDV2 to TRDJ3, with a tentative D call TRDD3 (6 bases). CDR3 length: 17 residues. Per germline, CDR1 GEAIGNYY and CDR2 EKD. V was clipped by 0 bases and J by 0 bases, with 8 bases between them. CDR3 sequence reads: CACDTRGSSWDTRQMFF. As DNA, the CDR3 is TGTGCCTGTGACACCCGGGGGAGCTCCTGGGACACCCGACAGATGTTTTTC.

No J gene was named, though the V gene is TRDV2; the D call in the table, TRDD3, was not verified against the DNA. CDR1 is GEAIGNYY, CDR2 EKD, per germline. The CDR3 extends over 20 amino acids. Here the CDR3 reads CACDTVRGDTRTWDTRNMFF. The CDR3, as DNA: TGTGCCTGTGACACCGTAAGGGGGGATACGCGAACCTGGGACACCCGAAATATGTTTTTC.

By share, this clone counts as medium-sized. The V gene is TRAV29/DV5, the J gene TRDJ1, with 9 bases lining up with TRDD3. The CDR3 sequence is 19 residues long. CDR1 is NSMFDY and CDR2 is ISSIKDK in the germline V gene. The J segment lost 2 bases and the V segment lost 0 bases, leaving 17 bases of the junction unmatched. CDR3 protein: CAASANHWGTLLRTDKLIF. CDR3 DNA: TGTGCAGCAAGCGCGAACCACTGGGGGACCCTCCTACGGACCGATAAACTCATCTTT.

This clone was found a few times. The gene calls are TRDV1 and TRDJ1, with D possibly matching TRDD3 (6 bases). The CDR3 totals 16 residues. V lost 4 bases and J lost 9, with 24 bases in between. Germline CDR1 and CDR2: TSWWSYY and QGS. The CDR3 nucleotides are TGTGCTCTTGGGGGCTTTAAAATACGAGGGATAGGGGAACTCATCTTT. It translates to CALGGFKIRGIGELIF.

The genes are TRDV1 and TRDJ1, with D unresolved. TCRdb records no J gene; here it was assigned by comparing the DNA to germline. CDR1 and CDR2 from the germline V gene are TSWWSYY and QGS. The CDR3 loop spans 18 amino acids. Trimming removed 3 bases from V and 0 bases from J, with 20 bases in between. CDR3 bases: TGTGCTCTTGGGGAGCCTTTAAGTGGGTACTCCTACACCGATAAACTCATCTTT. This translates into CALGEPLSGYSYTDKLIF.

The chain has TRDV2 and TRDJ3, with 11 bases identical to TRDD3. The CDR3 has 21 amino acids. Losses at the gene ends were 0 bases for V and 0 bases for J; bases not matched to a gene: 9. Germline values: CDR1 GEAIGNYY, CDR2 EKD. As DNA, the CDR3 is TGTGCCTGTGACACCGCGATGGGGGATACGCCCCGCTCCTGGGACACCCGACAGATGTTTTTC. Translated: CACDTAMGDTPRSWDTRQMFF.

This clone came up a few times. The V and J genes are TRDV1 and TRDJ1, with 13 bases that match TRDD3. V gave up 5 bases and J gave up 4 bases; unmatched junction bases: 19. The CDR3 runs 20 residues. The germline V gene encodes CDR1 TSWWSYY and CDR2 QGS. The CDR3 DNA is TGTGCTCTTGGGAACTATGGTGGGTACTGGGGGATACGCGTATTCGATAAACTCATCTTT. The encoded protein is CALGNYGGYWGIRVFDKLIF.

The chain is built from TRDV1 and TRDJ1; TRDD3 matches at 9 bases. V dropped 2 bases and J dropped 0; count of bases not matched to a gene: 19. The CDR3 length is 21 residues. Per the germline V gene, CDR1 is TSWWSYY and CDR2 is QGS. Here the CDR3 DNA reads TGTGCTCTTGGGGAATGCAATTTACTGGGGATACGATCCTCATACACCGATAAACTCATCTTT. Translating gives CALGECNLLGIRSSYTDKLIF.

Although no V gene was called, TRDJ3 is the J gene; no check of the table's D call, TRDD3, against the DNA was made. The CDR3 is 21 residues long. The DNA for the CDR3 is TGTGCTCTTGGGCACCTTCCTACTGGACGTGGGATCTCCTGGGACACCCGACAGATGTTTTTC. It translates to CALGHLPTGRGISWDTRQMFF.

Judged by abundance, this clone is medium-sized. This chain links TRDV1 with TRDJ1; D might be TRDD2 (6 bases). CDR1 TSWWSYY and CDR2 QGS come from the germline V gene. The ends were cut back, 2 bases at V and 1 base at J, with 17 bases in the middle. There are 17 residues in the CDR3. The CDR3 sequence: CALGEWSYTYSTDKLIF. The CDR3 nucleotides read TGTGCTCTTGGGGAATGGTCCTACACGTACAGCACCGATAAACTCATCTTT.

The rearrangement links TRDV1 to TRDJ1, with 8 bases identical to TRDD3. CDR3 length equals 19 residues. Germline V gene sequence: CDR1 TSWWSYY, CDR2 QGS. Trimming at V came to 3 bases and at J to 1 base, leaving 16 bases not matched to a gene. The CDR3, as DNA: TGTGCTCTTGGGGACAAAGACACTGGGGGGCCTCGGGGCACCGATAAACTCATCTTT. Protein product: CALGDKDTGGPRGTDKLIF.

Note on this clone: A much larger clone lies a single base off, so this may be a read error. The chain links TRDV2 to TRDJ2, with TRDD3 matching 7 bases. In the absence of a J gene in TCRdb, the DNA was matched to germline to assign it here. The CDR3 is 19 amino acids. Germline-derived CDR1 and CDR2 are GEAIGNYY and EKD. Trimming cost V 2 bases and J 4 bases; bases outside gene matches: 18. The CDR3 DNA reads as TGTGCCTGTGACAGAAGGGGCACCTTTGGGGGGATGAAGACAGCACAACTCTTCTTT. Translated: CACDRRGTFGGMKTAQLFF.

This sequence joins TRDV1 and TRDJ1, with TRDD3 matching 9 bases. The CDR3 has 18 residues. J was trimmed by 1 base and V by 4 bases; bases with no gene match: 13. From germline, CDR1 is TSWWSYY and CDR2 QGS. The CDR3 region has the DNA TGTGCTCTTGGGGGCCCTACGAATCTGGGGGATTGCACCGATAAACTCATCTTT. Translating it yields CALGGPTNLGDCTDKLIF.

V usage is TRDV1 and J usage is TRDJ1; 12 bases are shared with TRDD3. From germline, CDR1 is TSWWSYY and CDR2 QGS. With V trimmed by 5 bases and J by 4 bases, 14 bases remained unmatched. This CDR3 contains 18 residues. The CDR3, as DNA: TGTGCTCTTGGGAATCCCCCTTACTGGGGGATACCCAACGATAAACTCATCTTT. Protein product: CALGNPPYWGIPNDKLIF.

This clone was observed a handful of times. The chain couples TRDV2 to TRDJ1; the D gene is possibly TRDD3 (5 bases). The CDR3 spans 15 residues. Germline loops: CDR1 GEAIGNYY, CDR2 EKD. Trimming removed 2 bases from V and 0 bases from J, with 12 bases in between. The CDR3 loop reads CACDKGSSYTDKLIF. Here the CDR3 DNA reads TGTGCCTGTGACAAGGGATCCTCGTACACCGATAAACTCATCTTT.